This T cell receptor beta chain was identified in a study of blood T cell repertoires in COVID-19. At the level of the study: The cDNA or gDNA used as material had been derived from T cells, B-cell-depleted T cells, or PBMCs.

CDR1 is SGHAT, CDR2 FQNNGV, per germline. The CDR3 covers 15 residues. The V and J ends lost 5 bases and 4 bases, in that order; junction bases with no gene match: 11. Original analysis: Reference gene primer amplification yielded estimated nucleated cell counts. Measured with immunoSEQ multiplex PCR; TCRdb has only the in-frame clones, and not every one. The V and J calls and the clone size are those of that table, but D and trimming were determined from the DNA. Of over 150,000 clones listed, about 85% are singletons. This receptor was taken from a man between 35 and 55 years old with acute or convalescent COVID-19. This chain uses TRBV11-2 with TRBJ2-7; 7 positions agree with TRBD2. Material for sequencing was peripheral blood. CDR3 DNA sequence: TGTGCCAGCAGCCCACGGGAGGTACTTAAGTACGAGCAGTACTTC. Protein sequence: CASSPREVLKYEQYF.